These 5 T cell receptor beta chains came from one sample sequenced in a study of cytomegalovirus exposure and HLA in healthy donors. The primer mix had 60 Vbeta and 13 Jbeta primers. The repertoire was sequenced with immunoSEQ multiplex PCR; TCRdb's copy has only in-frame clones and lacks some. The table includes around 300,000 clones, approximately 85% detected once. Sequenced material: PBMCs. These receptor sequences come from a woman aged 40 to 49 in good health and CMV-seropositive.

This clone is a singleton in its sample. The chain carries TRBV9 and TRBJ2-4; tentatively, D is TRBD2 (6 bases). V gave up 3 bases and J gave up 5 bases, with 18 bases separating them. The CDR3 covers 16 residues. Germline CDR1 and CDR2: SGDLS and YYNGEE. The CDR3 sequence: CASSATPGEGENIQYF. The DNA of the CDR3 is TGTGCCAGCAGCGCCACCCCGGGGGAAGGGGAAAACATTCAGTACTTC.

Here the CDR3 reads CASSLAGGPYEQYF. CDR3 bases: TGTGCCAGCAGTCTGGCGGGAGGTCCCTACGAGCAGTACTTC. The rearrangement joins TRBV6-5 to TRBJ2-5, with 8 bases aligning to TRBD2. The J call may be faulty, since TRBJ2-7 better matches the DNA end. The CDR3 consists of 14 residues. CDR1 and CDR2 from the germline V gene are MNHEY and SVGAGI.

J is TRBJ1-1 and V is TRBV4-3; D unresolved. V lost 5 bases and J lost 4, with 17 bases in between. The CDR3 runs to 15 residues. Germline V gene sequence: CDR1 LGHNA, CDR2 YSLEER. The CDR3 region has the DNA TGCGCCAGCAGCAAACAGCTGGTGGCTTTCACTGAAGCTTTCTTT. Amino acids: CASSKQLVAFTEAFF.

The chain couples TRBV28 to TRBJ1-1; weak D call: TRBD1 (5 bases). V lost 4 bases to trimming and J lost 11 bases, with 14 bases between them. The CDR3 loop spans 12 amino acids. Germline CDR1 reads MDHEN; CDR2 reads SYDVKM. CDR3 coding DNA: TGTGCCAGCAGTTCCTTCCCAGGGCGGGCTTTCTTT. Translation gives CASSSFPGRAFF.

The rearrangement uses TRBV29-1 and TRBJ1-4; 9 bases fit TRBD1. Germline CDR1 and CDR2: SQVTM and ANQGSEA. The CDR3 is 14 residues long. The junction had 10 bases not matched to a gene; V was cut back by 6 bases and J by 8 bases. For the CDR3, the DNA is TGCAGCGTAGTACCACAGGGGGCGGAGGAAAAACTGTTTTTT. Residues: CSVVPQGAEEKLFF. The full variable domain, rest sourced from reference TRBV29-1 and TRBJ1-4, is SAVISQKPSRDICQRGTSLTIQCQVDSQVTMMFWYRQQPGQSLTLIATANQGSEATYESGFVIDKFPISRPNLTFSTLTVSNMSPEDSSIYLCSVVPQGAEEKLFFGSGTQLSVL.